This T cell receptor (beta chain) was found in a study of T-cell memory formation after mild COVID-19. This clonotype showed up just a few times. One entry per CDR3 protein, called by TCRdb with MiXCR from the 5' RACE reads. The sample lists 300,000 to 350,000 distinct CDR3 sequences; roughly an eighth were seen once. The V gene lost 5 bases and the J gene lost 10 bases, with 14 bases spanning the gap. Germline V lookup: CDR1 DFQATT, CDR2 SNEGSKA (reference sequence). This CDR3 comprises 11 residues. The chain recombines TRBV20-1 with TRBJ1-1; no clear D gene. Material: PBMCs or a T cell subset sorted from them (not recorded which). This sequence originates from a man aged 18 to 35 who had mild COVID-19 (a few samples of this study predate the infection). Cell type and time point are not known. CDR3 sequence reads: CSAASARGAFF. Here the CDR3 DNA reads TGCAGTGCTGCCTCAGCCCGTGGAGCTTTCTTT.